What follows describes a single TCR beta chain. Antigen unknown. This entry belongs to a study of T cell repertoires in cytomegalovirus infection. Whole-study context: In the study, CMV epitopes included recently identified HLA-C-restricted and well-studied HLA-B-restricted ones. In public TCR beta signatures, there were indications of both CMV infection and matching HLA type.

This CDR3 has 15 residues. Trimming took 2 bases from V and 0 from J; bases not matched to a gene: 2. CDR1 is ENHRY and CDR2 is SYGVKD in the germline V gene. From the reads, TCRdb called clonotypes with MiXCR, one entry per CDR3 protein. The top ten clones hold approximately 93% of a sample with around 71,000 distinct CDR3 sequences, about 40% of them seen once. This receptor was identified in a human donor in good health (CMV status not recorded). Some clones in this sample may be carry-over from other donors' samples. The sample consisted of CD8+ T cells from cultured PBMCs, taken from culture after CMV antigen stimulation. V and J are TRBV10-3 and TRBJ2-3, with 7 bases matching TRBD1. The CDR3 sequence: CAISEEGASTDTQYF. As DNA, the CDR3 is TGTGCCATCAGTGAGGAGGGGGCAAGCACAGATACGCAGTATTTT.